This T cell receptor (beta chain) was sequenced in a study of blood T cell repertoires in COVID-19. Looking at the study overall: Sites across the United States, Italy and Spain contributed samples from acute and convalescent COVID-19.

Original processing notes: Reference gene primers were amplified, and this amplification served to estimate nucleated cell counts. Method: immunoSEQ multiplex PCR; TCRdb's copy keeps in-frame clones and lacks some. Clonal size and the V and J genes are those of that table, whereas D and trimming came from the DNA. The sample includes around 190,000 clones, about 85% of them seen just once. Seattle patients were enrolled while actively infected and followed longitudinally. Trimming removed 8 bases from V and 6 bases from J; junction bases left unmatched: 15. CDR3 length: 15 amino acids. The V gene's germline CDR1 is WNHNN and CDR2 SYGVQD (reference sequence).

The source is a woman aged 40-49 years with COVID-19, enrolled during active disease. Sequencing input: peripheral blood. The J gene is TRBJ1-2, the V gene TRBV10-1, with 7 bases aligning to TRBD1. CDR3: CASVRGVQVRDGYTF. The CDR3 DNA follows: TGCGCCAGCGTCAGGGGGGTGCAGGTGAGAGATGGCTACACCTTC.